Sequencing of this TCR beta chain was carried out in a study of CD8 T cells in Susac syndrome. Random hexamers were used to reverse transcribe the RNA input (about 0.45 to 1 ug). TCRdb redid the calling of the immunoSEQ multiplex PCR reads with MiXCR, one entry per CDR3 protein. Here the sample spans some 170,000 distinct CDR3 sequences, roughly 95% being singletons. The CD8+ and CD4+ T cells were negatively isolated, with the TEMRA cells enriched by FACS. The CDR3 has 14 residues. Trimming cost V 6 bases and J 3 bases, with 11 bases left between them. Germline lookup yields CDR1 LGHDT and CDR2 YNNKEL (reference sequence).

The chain links TRBV3-1 to TRBJ2-2; possibly TRBD2 for D (5 bases). Sequencing was carried out using CD4+ T cells from PBMCs. The receptor was isolated from a human donor with multiple sclerosis. The CDR3 DNA reads as TGTGCCAGCAGGATTTTGGGAGACACCGGGGAGCTGTTTTTT. Translation: CASRILGDTGELFF.